The T cell receptor beta chain described here comes from a study of T cells in women clearing cervical HPV infection. Prevalent HPV16 infections were excluded; only incident single HPV16 infections included. Assay: immunoSEQ multiplex PCR; the TCRdb copy retains only in-frame clones and omits some. The repertoire table contains about 31,000 clones. Sequencing was performed on blood buffy coat. The source of this sequence is a woman aged 18 to 75 with a cervical HPV16 infection that either progressed to CIN3+ or cleared (not recorded which).

The CDR3 region is CASSAKTVYGYTF. Partial CDR3 DNA: TGTGCCAGTAGTGCCAAGACAGTCTATGGC. The J gene is TRBJ1-2, the V gene TRBV19, with a weak D call TRBD1 (5 bases). The CDR3 end is not reached by the read, which stops 3 residues before it; the germline J gene fills it in. Trimming pared 5 bases from V and 4 bases from J, leaving 11 bases between. Germline V gene lookup returns CDR1 LNHDA and CDR2 SQIVND (reference sequence). CDR3 length equals 13 residues. Full variable domain (rest looked up from reference TRBV19 and TRBJ1-2): DGGITQSPKYLFRKEGQNVTLSCEQNLNHDAMYWYRQDPGQGLRLIYYSQIVNDFQKGDIAEGYSVSREKKESFPLTVTSAQKNPTAFYLCASSAKTVYGYTFGSGTRLTVV.